This T cell receptor (beta chain) was sequenced in a study of T cells after yellow fever vaccination. Turning to the study itself: Libraries from low-cell-number fractions were prepared with the SMART-Seq v4 Ultra Low Input RNA kit.

One entry per CDR3 protein, called by TCRdb with MiXCR from the 5' RACE reads. The table records tens of thousands of distinct CDR3 sequences, more than 6.5% of them present only once. This clonotype was counted a few times. V was trimmed by 4 bases and J by 0 bases, leaving 11 bases between them. Germline values: CDR1 MGHRA, CDR2 YSYEKL. This CDR3 comprises 15 residues. The rearrangement uses TRBV4-1 and TRBJ2-3; D unresolved. The TCR originated in a man aged 18 to 35 who received the YFV17D yellow fever vaccine. The material was CD8+ T cells sorted from PBMCs, obtained approximately 47 days after the first yellow fever vaccination. CDR3 sequence (DNA): TGCGCCAGCAGCCCAAGGTGGGTCAGCACAGATACGCAGTATTTT. Translated, it gives CASSPRWVSTDTQYF.